The rows below give T cell receptor beta chains drawn from one sample of a study of blood T cells in healthy people across ages. TCRdb called the 5' RACE reads again in MiXCR, with one record for every CDR3 protein. The sample holds more than 650,000 distinct CDR3 sequences, 22% seen once. Sequenced: blood. Every receptor here comes from a man aged 65 to 85 in good health. Each CDR3 is given with its conserved first and last residue. D genes are given only for firm matches. Clone size is given for some rows only: seen once, a few or many times, or a class if the clone is expanded.

V gene	D gene	J gene	clone size	CDR3 DNA	CDR3 protein
TRBV6-6	NA	TRBJ1-1	few	TGTGCCAGCAGTTACTCGAGCCTCACTGAAGCTTTCTTT	CASSYSSLTEAFF
TRBV18	TRBD1	TRBJ2-7	NA	TGTGCCAGCTCACCGGGACAGGGTACGGCCGAGCAGTACTTC	CASSPGQGTAEQYF
TRBV29-1	NA	TRBJ2-1	NA	TGCAGCGTCGCAGGGTCCGGGGATGAGCAGTTCTTC	CSVAGSGDEQFF
TRBV2	NA	TRBJ1-6	NA	TGTGCCAGCAGGAGCGGGACTGAGAATTCACCCCTCCACTTT	CASRSGTENSPLHF
TRBV13	TRBD2	TRBJ2-3	NA	TGTGCCAGCAGCCCTTGGACTAGCAACACAGATACGCAGTATTTT	CASSPWTSNTDTQYF
TRBV27	NA	TRBJ2-3	NA	TGTGCCAGCAGTTTAGCTACGCTCACAGATACGCAGTATTTT	CASSLATLTDTQYF
TRBV7-2	TRBD2	TRBJ2-7	NA	TGTGCCAGCGACTCTTTAGCGGGGATGGGGTTCTTC	CASDSLAGMGFF
TRBV6-2/TRBV6-3	TRBD1	TRBJ2-4	NA	TGTGCCAGCAGAAAACAGGGGCGACAAAACATTCAGTACTTC	CASRKQGRQNIQYF
TRBV12-3/TRBV12-4	TRBD1	TRBJ1-3	few	TGTGCCAGCAGTAACAGGGGCCTCTCTGGAAACACCATATATTTT	CASSNRGLSGNTIYF
TRBV5-1	NA	TRBJ2-3	few	TGCGCCAGCAGCTTGGACAATAGAGATACGCAGTATTTT	CASSLDNRDTQYF
TRBV11-2	TRBD2	TRBJ2-2	NA	TGTGCCAGCAGCTTGCCGGGACTAATAGGGGAGCTGTTTTTT	CASSLPGLIGELFF
TRBV28	NA	TRBJ2-1	NA	TGTGCCAGTCTCAATAGAGGGCCCCACAATGAGCAGTTCTTC	CASLNRGPHNEQFF
TRBV6-6	TRBD1	TRBJ1-4	many	TGTGCCAGCAGTTCGGGACAGGGTGATGAAAAACTGTTTTTT	CASSSGQGDEKLFF
TRBV6-5	NA	TRBJ1-4	NA	TGTGCCAGCAGTTACTCGGCCCTGGGTGAAAAACTGTTTTTT	CASSYSALGEKLFF
TRBV4-1	TRBD2	TRBJ2-5	NA	TGCGCCAGCAGCCTAGTCCCGCGGGGGAAAGAGACCCAGTACTTC	CASSLVPRGKETQYF
TRBV6-5	TRBD2	TRBJ2-1	many	TGTGCCAGCAGTCCGCTATTCGCGGGAGGGGTCAATGAGCAGTTCTTC	CASSPLFAGGVNEQFF